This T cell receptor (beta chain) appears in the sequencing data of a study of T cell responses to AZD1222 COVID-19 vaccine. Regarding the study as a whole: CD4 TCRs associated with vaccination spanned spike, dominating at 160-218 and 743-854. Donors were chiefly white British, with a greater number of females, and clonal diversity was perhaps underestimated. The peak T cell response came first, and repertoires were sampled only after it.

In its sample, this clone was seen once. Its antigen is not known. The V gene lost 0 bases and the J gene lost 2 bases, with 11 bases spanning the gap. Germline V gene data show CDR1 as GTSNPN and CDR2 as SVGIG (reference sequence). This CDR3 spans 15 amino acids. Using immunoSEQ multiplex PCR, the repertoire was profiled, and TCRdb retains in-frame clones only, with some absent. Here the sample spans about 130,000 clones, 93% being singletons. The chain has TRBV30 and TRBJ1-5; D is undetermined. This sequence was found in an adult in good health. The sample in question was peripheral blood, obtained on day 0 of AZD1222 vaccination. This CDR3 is CAWSVGWAGNQPQHF. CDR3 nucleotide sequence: TGTGCCTGGAGTGTAGGTTGGGCGGGCAATCAGCCCCAGCATTTT.